This T cell receptor beta chain emerged from a study of PD-1 blockade in classical Hodgkin lymphoma. The study's findings and limits: Reported baseline diversity: healthy donors highest, relapsed/refractory patients lowest. A significant rise in TCR diversity by C4D1 was seen for CD4+ but not CD8+ cells.

Profiling relied on immunoSEQ multiplex PCR, and the TCRdb table lists in-frame clones only, not all of them. This table holds about 50,000 clones, approximately 73% found once. Germline V gene data show CDR1 as SGDLS and CDR2 as YYNGEE. V was clipped by 0 bases and J by 5 bases, with 12 bases between them. This CDR3 region has 14 residues. Following autologous stem cell transplantation, relapse occurred in every patient, and exposure to brentuximab vedotin varied. Under best response, outcomes were complete response, partial response or progressive disease. This clone has more than one count but fewer than ten. Its target is not known.

Sequences were derived from peripheral blood mononuclear cells (PBMCs), sampled before the second cycle of nivolumab. The clonotype comes from a human donor with classical Hodgkin lymphoma. The V gene is TRBV9, the J gene TRBJ2-7; D gene uncertain. The DNA for the CDR3 is TGTGCCAGCAGCGTAGCCCCCTATCCCCACGAGCAGTACTTC. This codes for CASSVAPYPHEQYF. Combining the CDR3 with reference TRBV9 and TRBJ2-7 gives the whole variable domain DSGVTQTPKHLITATGQRVTLRCSPRSGDLSVYWYQQSLDQGLQFLIQYYNGEERAKGNILERFSAQQFPDLHSELNLSSLELGDSALYFCASSVAPYPHEQYFGPGTRLTVT.